This T cell receptor beta chain derives from a study of shared clonotypes between healthy human individuals. The table came from immunoSEQ multiplex PCR; TCRdb's copy has only in-frame clones and leaves some out. Of about 2.3 million clones in the sample, less than 95% were seen once. The CDR3 loop spans 14 amino acids. CDR1 and CDR2 from the germline V gene are SGHNT and YYREEE (reference sequence). The V and J ends lost 4 bases and 3 bases, in that order; junction bases with no gene match: 5. This clonotype was sampled from a man in his late teens or twenties in good health. Some clones in this sample may be carry-over from other donors' samples. Sample: naive CD4+ T cells from PBMCs. Subset given: CD45RA+ positively selected. The chain links TRBV5-4 to TRBJ2-5; 8 bases align to TRBD1. The CDR3 sequence: CASSTPTGEETQYF. The CDR3 DNA is TGTGCCAGCAGCACACCGACAGGGGAAGAGACCCAGTACTTC.